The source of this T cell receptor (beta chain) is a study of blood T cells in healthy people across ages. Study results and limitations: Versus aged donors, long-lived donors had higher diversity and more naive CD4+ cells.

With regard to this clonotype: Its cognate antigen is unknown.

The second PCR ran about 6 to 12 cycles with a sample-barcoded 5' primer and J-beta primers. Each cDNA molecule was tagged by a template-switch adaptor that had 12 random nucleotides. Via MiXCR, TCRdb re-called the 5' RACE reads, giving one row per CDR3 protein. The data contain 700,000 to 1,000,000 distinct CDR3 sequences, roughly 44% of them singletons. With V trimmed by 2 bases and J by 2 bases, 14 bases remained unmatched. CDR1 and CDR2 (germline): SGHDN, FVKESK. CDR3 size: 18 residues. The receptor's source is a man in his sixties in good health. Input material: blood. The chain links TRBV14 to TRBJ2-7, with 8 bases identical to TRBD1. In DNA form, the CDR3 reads TGTGCCAGCAGCCAATTAAGCAGGGGGCGGCCTCGGCCCTACGAGCAGTACTTC. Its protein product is CASSQLSRGRPRPYEQYF.